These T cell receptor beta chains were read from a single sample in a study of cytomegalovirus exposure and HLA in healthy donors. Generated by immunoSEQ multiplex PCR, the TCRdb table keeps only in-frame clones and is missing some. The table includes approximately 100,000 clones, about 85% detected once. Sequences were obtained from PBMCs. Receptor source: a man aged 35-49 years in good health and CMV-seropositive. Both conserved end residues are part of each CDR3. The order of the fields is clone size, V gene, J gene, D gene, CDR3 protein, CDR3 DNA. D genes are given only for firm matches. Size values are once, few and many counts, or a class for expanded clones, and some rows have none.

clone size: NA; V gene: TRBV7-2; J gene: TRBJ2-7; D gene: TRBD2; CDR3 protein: CASSFYGLARWEQYF; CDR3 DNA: TGTGCCAGCAGCTTCTATGGACTAGCGCGTTGGGAGCAGTACTTC
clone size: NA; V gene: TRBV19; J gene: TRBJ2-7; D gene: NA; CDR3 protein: CASRITHSGTDSYEQYF; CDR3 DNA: TGTGCCAGTAGGATAACCCATAGCGGAACAGACTCCTACGAGCAGTACTTC
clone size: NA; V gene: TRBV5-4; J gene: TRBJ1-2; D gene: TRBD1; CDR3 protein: CASSSPQGAFGYTF; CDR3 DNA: TGTGCCAGCAGCTCGCCCCAGGGGGCGTTTGGCTACACCTTC
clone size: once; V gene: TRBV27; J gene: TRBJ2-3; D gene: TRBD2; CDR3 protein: CASSSSGRSTDTQYF; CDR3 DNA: TGTGCCAGCAGTTCTAGCGGGAGGAGCACAGATACGCAGTATTTT
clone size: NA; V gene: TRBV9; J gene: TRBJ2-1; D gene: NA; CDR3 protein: CASSVNPSEQFF; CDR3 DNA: TGTGCCAGCAGCGTAAACCCGAGTGAGCAGTTCTTC
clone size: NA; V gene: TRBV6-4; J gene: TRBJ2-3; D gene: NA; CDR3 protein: CASSDSHGPSTQYF; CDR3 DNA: TGTGCCAGCAGTGACTCCCATGGCCCTAGTACGCAGTATTTT
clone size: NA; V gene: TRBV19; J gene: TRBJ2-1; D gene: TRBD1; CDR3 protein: CAGPGTGRCEQFF; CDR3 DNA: TGTGCCGGGCCGGGGACAGGGCGGTGTGAGCAGTTCTTC
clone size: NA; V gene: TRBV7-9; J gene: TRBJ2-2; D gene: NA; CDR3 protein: CASSLVSLVGGELFF; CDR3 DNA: TGTGCCAGCAGCTTAGTATCCCTAGTTGGCGGGGAGCTGTTTTTT
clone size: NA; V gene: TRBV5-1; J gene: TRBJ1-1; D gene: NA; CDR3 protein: CASSPSGGQGNTEAFF; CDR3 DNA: TGCGCCAGCAGCCCCTCGGGGGGCCAAGGGAACACTGAAGCTTTCTTT
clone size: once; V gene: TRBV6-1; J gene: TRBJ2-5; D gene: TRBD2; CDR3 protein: CASSEVTSGRAWGTQYF; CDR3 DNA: TGTGCCAGCAGTGAAGTTACTAGCGGGAGGGCGTGGGGGACCCAGTACTTC
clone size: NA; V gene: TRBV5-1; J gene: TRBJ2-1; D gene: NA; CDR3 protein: CASSPRGSYNEQFF; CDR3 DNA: TGCGCCAGCAGCCCCCGGGGCTCCTACAATGAGCAGTTCTTC
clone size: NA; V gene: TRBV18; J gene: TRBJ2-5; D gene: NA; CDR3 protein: CASSRSFQETQYF; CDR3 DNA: TGTGCCAGCTCACGGAGTTTCCAAGAGACCCAGTACTTC
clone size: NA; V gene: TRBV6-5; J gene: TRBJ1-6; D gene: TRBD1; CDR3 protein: CASSGTGQNSPLHF; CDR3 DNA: TGTGCCAGCAGTGGGACAGGGCAGAATTCACCCCTCCACTTT
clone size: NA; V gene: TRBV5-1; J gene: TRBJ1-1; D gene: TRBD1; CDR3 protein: CASPGTAGEAFF; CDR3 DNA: TGCGCCAGCCCCGGGACAGCAGGTGAAGCTTTCTTT
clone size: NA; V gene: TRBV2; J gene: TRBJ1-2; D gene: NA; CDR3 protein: CASSVRQAGDYGYTF; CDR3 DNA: TGTGCCAGCAGTGTCCGACAGGCCGGGGACTATGGCTACACCTTC
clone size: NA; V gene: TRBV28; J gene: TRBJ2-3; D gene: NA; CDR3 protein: CASNRIGRERDTQYF; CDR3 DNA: TGTGCCAGCAACCGAATAGGTCGGGAGCGAGATACGCAGTATTTT
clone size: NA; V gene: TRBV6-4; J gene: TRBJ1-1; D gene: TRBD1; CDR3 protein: CASSDRKWDRGERTEAFF; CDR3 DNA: TGTGCCAGCAGTGACAGGAAGTGGGACAGAGGCGAAAGGACTGAAGCTTTCTTT
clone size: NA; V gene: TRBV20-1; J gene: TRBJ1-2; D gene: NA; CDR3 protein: CSARDSMGYTF; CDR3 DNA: TGCAGTGCTAGAGATAGTATGGGCTACACCTTC
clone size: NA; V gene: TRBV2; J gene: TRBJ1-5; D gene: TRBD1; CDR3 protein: CASSADRGGFRGNQPQHF; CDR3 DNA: TGTGCCAGCAGCGCAGACAGGGGGGGGTTCAGGGGCAATCAGCCCCAGCATTTT
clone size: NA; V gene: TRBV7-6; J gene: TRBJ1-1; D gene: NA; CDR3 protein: CASSLEPTVPEAFF; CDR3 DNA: TGTGCCAGCAGCTTAGAACCTACGGTGCCTGAAGCTTTCTTT
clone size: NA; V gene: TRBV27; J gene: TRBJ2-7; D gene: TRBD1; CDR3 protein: CASRGQAKLGEQYF; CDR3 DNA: TGTGCCAGCAGGGGACAGGCGAAACTGGGCGAGCAGTACTTC
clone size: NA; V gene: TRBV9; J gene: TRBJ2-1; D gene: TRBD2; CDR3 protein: CASSVASGGANEQFF; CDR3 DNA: TGTGCCAGCAGCGTAGCTAGCGGGGGGGCCAATGAGCAGTTCTTC
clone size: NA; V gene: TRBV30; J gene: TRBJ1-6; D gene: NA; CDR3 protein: CAWKPRLRNSPLHF; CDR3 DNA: TGTGCCTGGAAACCGCGGCTCAGAAATTCACCCCTCCACTTT
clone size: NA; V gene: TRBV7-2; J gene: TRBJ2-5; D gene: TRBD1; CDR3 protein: CASSQQTFRTGKQETQYF; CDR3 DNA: TGTGCCAGCAGCCAACAAACCTTCAGGACAGGGAAGCAAGAGACCCAGTACTTC
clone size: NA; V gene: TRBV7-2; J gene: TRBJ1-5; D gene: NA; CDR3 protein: CASSQFSTNQPQHF; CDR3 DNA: TGTGCCAGCAGCCAGTTCAGTACCAATCAGCCCCAGCATTTT
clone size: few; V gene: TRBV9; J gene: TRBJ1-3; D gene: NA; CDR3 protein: CASSPHRDNSGNTIYF; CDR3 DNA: TGTGCCAGCAGCCCCCATCGGGACAACTCTGGAAACACCATATATTTT
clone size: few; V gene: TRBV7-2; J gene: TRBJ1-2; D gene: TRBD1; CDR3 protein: CASSLAGQGIYGYTF; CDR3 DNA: TGTGCCAGCAGCTTAGCGGGACAGGGTATCTATGGCTACACCTTC
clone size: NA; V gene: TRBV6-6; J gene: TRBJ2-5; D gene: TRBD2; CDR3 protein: CASSYQRGGLETQYF; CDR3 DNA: TGTGCCAGCAGTTACCAGCGGGGGGGCCTTGAGACCCAGTACTTC
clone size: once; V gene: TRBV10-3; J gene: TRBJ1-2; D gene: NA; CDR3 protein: CAISGTGEDGYTF; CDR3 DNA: TGTGCCATCAGCGGGACGGGAGAAGATGGCTACACCTTC
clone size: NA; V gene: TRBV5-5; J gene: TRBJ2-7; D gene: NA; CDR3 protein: CASSLAGIPVYEQYF; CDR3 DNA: TGTGCCAGCAGCTTGGCGGGGATTCCCGTCTACGAGCAGTACTTC
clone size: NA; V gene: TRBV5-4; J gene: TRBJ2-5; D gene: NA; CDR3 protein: CASSFRLEETQYF; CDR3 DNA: TGTGCCAGCAGCTTCCGATTAGAAGAGACCCAGTACTTC
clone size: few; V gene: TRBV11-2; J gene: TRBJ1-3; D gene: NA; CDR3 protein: CASSLVLRAISGNTIYF; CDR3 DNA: TGTGCCAGCAGCTTAGTTTTGAGAGCCATCTCTGGAAACACCATATATTTT
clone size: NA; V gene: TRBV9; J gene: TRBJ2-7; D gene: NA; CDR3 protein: CASSLRDTATYEQYF; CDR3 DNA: TGTGCCAGCAGTCTCCGGGACACGGCAACCTACGAGCAGTACTTC
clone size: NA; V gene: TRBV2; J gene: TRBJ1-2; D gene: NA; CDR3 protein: CASSLDRNYGYTF; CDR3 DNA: TGTGCCAGCAGCTTAGACAGGAACTATGGCTACACCTTC
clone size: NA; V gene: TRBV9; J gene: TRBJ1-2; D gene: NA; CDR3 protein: CASSVGAAGRYGYTF; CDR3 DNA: TGTGCCAGCAGCGTAGGGGCAGCGGGTCGCTATGGCTACACCTTC
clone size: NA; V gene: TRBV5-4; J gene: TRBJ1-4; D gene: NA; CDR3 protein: CASSSRGATNEKLFF; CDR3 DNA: TGTGCCAGCAGCTCCAGGGGAGCAACTAATGAAAAACTGTTTTTT
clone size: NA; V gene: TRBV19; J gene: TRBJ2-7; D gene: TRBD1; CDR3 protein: CASSIGQGAVEQYF; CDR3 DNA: TGTGCCAGTAGTATAGGACAGGGGGCCGTCGAGCAGTACTTC
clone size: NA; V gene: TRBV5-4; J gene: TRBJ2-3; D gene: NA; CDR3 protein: CASSRRVSIADTQYF; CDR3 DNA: TGTGCCAGCAGCCGACGGGTCTCCATCGCAGATACGCAGTATTTT
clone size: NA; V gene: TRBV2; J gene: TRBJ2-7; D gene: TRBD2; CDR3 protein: CASSLAGGPPYEQYF; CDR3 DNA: TGTGCCAGCAGTCTAGCGGGAGGGCCCCCCTACGAGCAGTACTTC
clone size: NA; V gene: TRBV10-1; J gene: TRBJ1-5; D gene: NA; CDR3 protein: CASSDTLQPQHF; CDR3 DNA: TGCGCCAGCAGTGATACATTACAGCCCCAGCATTTT
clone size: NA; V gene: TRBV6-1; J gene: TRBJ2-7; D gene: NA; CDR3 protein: CASSRTGQSAYEQYF; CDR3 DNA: TGTGCCAGCAGTCGTACAGGGCAATCCGCCTACGAGCAGTACTTC
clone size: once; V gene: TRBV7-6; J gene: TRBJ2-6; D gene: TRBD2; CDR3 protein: CASSAYVRGGYGANVLTF; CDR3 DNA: TGTGCCAGCAGCGCCTACGTTCGGGGGGGCTATGGGGCCAACGTCCTGACTTTC
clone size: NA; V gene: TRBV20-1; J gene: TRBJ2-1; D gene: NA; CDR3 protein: CSATMSHEQFF; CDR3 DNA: TGCAGTGCTACTATGTCTCATGAGCAGTTCTTC
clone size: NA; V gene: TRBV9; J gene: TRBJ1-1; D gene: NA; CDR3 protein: CASSTTGNTEAFF; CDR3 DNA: TGTGCCAGCAGCACGACAGGGAACACTGAAGCTTTCTTT
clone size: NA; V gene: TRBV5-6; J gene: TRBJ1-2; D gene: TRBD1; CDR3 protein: CASSLDAGGDGYTF; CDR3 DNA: TGTGCCAGCAGCTTGGATGCAGGGGGCGATGGCTACACCTTC
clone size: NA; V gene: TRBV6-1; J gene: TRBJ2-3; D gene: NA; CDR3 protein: CASCGQGITDTQYF; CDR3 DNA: TGTGCCAGCTGTGGGCAGGGAATCACGGATACGCAGTATTTT
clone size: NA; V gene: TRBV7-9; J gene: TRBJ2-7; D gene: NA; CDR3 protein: CASSLTGGVAEQYF; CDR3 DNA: TGTGCCAGCAGCTTGACTGGAGGGGTGGCCGAGCAGTATTTC
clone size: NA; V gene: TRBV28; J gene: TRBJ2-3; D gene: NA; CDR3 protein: CASSQPNYRGGLHTDTQYF; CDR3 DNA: TGTGCCAGCAGTCAACCGAACTATAGGGGGGGCCTCCACACAGATACGCAGTATTTT
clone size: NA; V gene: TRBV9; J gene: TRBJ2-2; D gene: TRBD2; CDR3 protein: CASSSKAGASNTGELFF; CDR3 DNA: TGTGCCAGCAGCTCCAAAGCGGGAGCCTCGAACACCGGGGAGCTGTTTTTT
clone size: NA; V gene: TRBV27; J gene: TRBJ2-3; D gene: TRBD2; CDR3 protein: CASGDYTDTQYF; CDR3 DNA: TGTGCCAGCGGGGACTACACAGATACGCAGTATTTT
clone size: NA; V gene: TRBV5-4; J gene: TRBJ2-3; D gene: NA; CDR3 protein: CASSLAARSGTDTQYF; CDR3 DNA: TGTGCCAGCAGCTTGGCTGCGAGGTCGGGCACAGATACGCAGTATTTT
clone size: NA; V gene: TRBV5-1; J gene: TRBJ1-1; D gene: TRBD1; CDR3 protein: CASATGGGNTEAFF; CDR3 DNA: TGCGCCAGTGCAACAGGGGGCGGGAACACTGAAGCTTTCTTT
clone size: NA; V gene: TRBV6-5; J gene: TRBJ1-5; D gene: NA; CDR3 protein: CASSYSEGRDQPQHF; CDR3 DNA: TGTGCCAGCAGTTACTCGGAGGGACGGGATCAGCCCCAGCATTTT